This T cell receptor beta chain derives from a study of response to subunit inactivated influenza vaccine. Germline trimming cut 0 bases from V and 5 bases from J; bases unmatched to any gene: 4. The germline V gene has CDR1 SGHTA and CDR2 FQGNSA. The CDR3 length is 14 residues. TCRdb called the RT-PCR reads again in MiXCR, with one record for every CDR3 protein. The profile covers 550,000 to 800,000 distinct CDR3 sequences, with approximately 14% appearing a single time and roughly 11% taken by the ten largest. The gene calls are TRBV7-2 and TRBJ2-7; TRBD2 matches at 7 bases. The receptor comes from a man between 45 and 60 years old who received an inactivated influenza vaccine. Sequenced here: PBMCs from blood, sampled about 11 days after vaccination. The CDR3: CASSLAGGIDEQYF. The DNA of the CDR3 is TGTGCCAGCAGCTTAGCGGGAGGGATAGACGAGCAGTACTTC.